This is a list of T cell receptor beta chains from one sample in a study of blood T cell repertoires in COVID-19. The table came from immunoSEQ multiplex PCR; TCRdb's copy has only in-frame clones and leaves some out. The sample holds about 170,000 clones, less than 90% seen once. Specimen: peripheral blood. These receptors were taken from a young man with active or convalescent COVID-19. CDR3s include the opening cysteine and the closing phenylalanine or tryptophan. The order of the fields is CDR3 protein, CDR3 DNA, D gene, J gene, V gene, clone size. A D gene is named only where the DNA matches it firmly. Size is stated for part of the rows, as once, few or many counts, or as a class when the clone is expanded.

CDR3 protein: CASSLASGGEQYF
CDR3 DNA: TGTGCCAGCAGTTTAGCGTCCGGGGGCGAGCAGTACTTC
D gene: -
J gene: TRBJ2-7
V gene: TRBV12-3/TRBV12-4
clone size: -

CDR3 protein: CATSRASQAYNEQFF
CDR3 DNA: TGTGCCACCAGCAGAGCTAGCCAGGCCTACAATGAGCAGTTCTTC
D gene: -
J gene: TRBJ2-1
V gene: TRBV15
clone size: -

CDR3 protein: CVLSGGTRNTEAFF
CDR3 DNA: TGTGTCCTAAGCGGGGGAACGAGGAACACTGAAGCTTTCTTT
D gene: -
J gene: TRBJ1-1
V gene: TRBV13
clone size: -

CDR3 protein: CASSLTGRAEKLFF
CDR3 DNA: TGTGCCAGCAGTCTGACAGGGCGGGCTGAAAAACTGTTTTTT
D gene: TRBD1
J gene: TRBJ1-4
V gene: TRBV27
clone size: -

CDR3 protein: CASRDDKAYEQYF
CDR3 DNA: TGTGCCAGCAGAGATGACAAAGCCTACGAGCAGTACTTC
D gene: -
J gene: TRBJ2-7
V gene: TRBV6-5
clone size: -

CDR3 protein: CASSPWTGNGYTF
CDR3 DNA: TGTGCCAGCAGCCCCTGGACAGGGAATGGCTACACCTTC
D gene: TRBD1
J gene: TRBJ1-2
V gene: TRBV5-4
clone size: -

CDR3 protein: CASGSGQAWSYEQYF
CDR3 DNA: TGTGCTAGTGGTTCGGGACAGGCTTGGTCCTACGAGCAGTACTTC
D gene: TRBD1
J gene: TRBJ2-7
V gene: TRBV12-5
clone size: -

CDR3 protein: CASSPGQGFKETQYF
CDR3 DNA: TGTGCCAGCTCACCCGGACAGGGATTCAAAGAGACCCAGTACTTC
D gene: TRBD1
J gene: TRBJ2-5
V gene: TRBV18
clone size: -

CDR3 protein: CASSVQRGVGETQYF
CDR3 DNA: TGTGCCAGCAGTGTCCAGCGGGGGGTAGGAGAGACCCAGTACTTC
D gene: TRBD2
J gene: TRBJ2-5
V gene: TRBV2
clone size: few

CDR3 protein: CASSLLLTEAFF
CDR3 DNA: TGTGCCAGCTCCCTTCTGTTGACTGAAGCTTTCTTT
D gene: -
J gene: TRBJ1-1
V gene: TRBV18
clone size: once

CDR3 protein: CASSRELAVQETQYF
CDR3 DNA: TGTGCCAGTAGTAGGGAACTAGCGGTTCAAGAGACCCAGTACTTC
D gene: TRBD2
J gene: TRBJ2-5
V gene: TRBV19
clone size: -

CDR3 protein: CASSLVGRPTQETQYF
CDR3 DNA: TGCGCCAGCAGCTTAGTGGGGCGCCCGACTCAAGAGACCCAGTACTTC
D gene: -
J gene: TRBJ2-5
V gene: TRBV5-1
clone size: -

CDR3 protein: CASRPGHSGANVLTF
CDR3 DNA: TGTGCCAGTAGGCCAGGTCACTCTGGGGCCAACGTCCTGACTTTC
D gene: -
J gene: TRBJ2-6
V gene: TRBV19
clone size: -

CDR3 protein: CAISESQGNGYTF
CDR3 DNA: TGTGCCATCAGTGAGTCCCAGGGGAATGGCTACACCTTC
D gene: -
J gene: TRBJ1-2
V gene: TRBV10-3
clone size: -

CDR3 protein: CASSLRGVTEAFF
CDR3 DNA: TGTGCCAGCAGCCTCCGGGGGGTCACTGAAGCTTTCTTT
D gene: -
J gene: TRBJ1-1
V gene: TRBV7-8
clone size: -

CDR3 protein: CASSQEDRGGTDTQYF
CDR3 DNA: TGTGCCAGCAGCCAAGAGGACAGGGGCGGGACAGATACGCAGTATTTT
D gene: TRBD1
J gene: TRBJ2-3
V gene: TRBV4-2
clone size: -

CDR3 protein: CASSRAGGWSNYGYTF
CDR3 DNA: TGTGCCAGCAGCCGGGCAGGGGGCTGGTCTAACTATGGCTACACCTTC
D gene: TRBD1
J gene: TRBJ1-2
V gene: TRBV3-1/TRBV3-2
clone size: -

CDR3 protein: CASSRETGGEETQYF
CDR3 DNA: TGTGCCAGCAGCAGAGAGACAGGGGGCGAGGAGACCCAGTACTTC
D gene: -
J gene: TRBJ2-5
V gene: TRBV21-1
clone size: -

CDR3 protein: CASSLWTGRGETQYF
CDR3 DNA: TGTGCCAGCAGCCTTTGGACAGGGAGGGGAGAGACCCAGTACTTC
D gene: -
J gene: TRBJ2-5
V gene: TRBV14
clone size: -

CDR3 protein: CASSITGTGVAKNIQYF
CDR3 DNA: TGTGCCAGCAGCATTACCGGGACAGGGGTAGCCAAAAACATTCAGTACTTC
D gene: TRBD1
J gene: TRBJ2-4
V gene: TRBV5-4
clone size: -

CDR3 protein: CASSRTGVDEQYF
CDR3 DNA: TGTGCCAGCAGCCGGACAGGGGTCGACGAGCAGTACTTC
D gene: TRBD1
J gene: TRBJ2-7
V gene: TRBV3-1/TRBV3-2
clone size: -

CDR3 protein: CATLPVGGQSNEQFF
CDR3 DNA: TGCGCCACTCTCCCGGTGGGGGGGCAAAGCAATGAGCAGTTCTTC
D gene: -
J gene: TRBJ2-1
V gene: TRBV10-2
clone size: -

CDR3 protein: CASSSQGAIGYTF
CDR3 DNA: TGTGCCAGCAGTTCACAGGGGGCCATTGGCTACACCTTC
D gene: TRBD1
J gene: TRBJ1-2
V gene: TRBV12-3/TRBV12-4
clone size: -

CDR3 protein: CASSETRPLYSGNTIYF
CDR3 DNA: TGTGCCAGCAGTGAGACTCGGCCTCTCTACTCTGGAAACACCATATATTTT
D gene: -
J gene: TRBJ1-3
V gene: TRBV2
clone size: -

CDR3 protein: CASSYTPREQFF
CDR3 DNA: TGTGCCAGCAGTTACACACCAAGAGAGCAGTTCTTC
D gene: -
J gene: TRBJ2-1
V gene: TRBV6-2/TRBV6-3
clone size: -

CDR3 protein: CSVALSGLNTEAFF
CDR3 DNA: TGCAGCGTTGCCTTAAGCGGGCTAAACACTGAAGCTTTCTTT
D gene: -
J gene: TRBJ1-1
V gene: TRBV29-1
clone size: -

CDR3 protein: CASRKMDRVYEQYF
CDR3 DNA: TGTGCCAGCAGGAAAATGGACAGGGTCTACGAGCAGTACTTC
D gene: TRBD1
J gene: TRBJ2-7
V gene: TRBV6-5
clone size: -

CDR3 protein: CASSLGAGTGGFYEQYF
CDR3 DNA: TGTGCCAGCAGCTTAGGGGCCGGGACAGGGGGCTTCTACGAGCAGTACTTC
D gene: TRBD1
J gene: TRBJ2-7
V gene: TRBV11-2
clone size: -

CDR3 protein: CASSLGLADTDTQYF
CDR3 DNA: TGTGCCAGCAGCTTAGGGCTAGCGGACACAGATACGCAGTATTTT
D gene: TRBD2
J gene: TRBJ2-3
V gene: TRBV7-3
clone size: once

CDR3 protein: CASSEGHGLFEQYF
CDR3 DNA: TGTGCCAGCAGTGAGGGACACGGTCTTTTCGAGCAGTACTTC
D gene: -
J gene: TRBJ2-7
V gene: TRBV6-1
clone size: -

CDR3 protein: CASSYLQGKRGNQPQHF
CDR3 DNA: TGTGCCAGCAGTTACTTACAGGGGAAAAGGGGCAATCAGCCCCAGCATTTT
D gene: TRBD1
J gene: TRBJ1-5
V gene: TRBV6-2/TRBV6-3
clone size: -

CDR3 protein: CASSVALGQNYEQYF
CDR3 DNA: TGTGCCAGCAGCGTAGCCTTGGGACAGAACTACGAGCAGTACTTC
D gene: TRBD1
J gene: TRBJ2-7
V gene: TRBV9
clone size: -

CDR3 protein: CASSPWKQGDEKLFF
CDR3 DNA: TGCGCCAGCAGCCCCTGGAAGCAGGGCGATGAAAAACTGTTTTTT
D gene: -
J gene: TRBJ1-4
V gene: TRBV4-1
clone size: -

CDR3 protein: CASSLSQGGNSPLHF
CDR3 DNA: TGCGCCAGCAGCTTGAGCCAGGGGGGAAATTCACCCCTCCACTTT
D gene: TRBD1
J gene: TRBJ1-6
V gene: TRBV5-1
clone size: -

CDR3 protein: CSASSDSYSNQPQHF
CDR3 DNA: TGCAGTGCTAGTTCGGACAGTTATAGCAATCAGCCCCAGCATTTT
D gene: -
J gene: TRBJ1-5
V gene: TRBV20-1
clone size: -

CDR3 protein: CASSQEFAQYNQPQHF
CDR3 DNA: TGCGCCAGCAGCCAAGAATTCGCCCAGTACAACCAGCCCCAGCATTTT
D gene: -
J gene: TRBJ1-5
V gene: TRBV4-1
clone size: -

CDR3 protein: CASSPGQLYGYTF
CDR3 DNA: TGTGCCAGCAGCCCGGGACAGCTTTATGGCTACACCTTC
D gene: TRBD1
J gene: TRBJ1-2
V gene: TRBV7-9
clone size: -

CDR3 protein: CATQKGVNQPQHF
CDR3 DNA: TGTGCCACCCAGAAGGGAGTCAATCAGCCCCAGCATTTT
D gene: -
J gene: TRBJ1-5
V gene: TRBV15
clone size: -

CDR3 protein: CASTHGLASTDTQYF
CDR3 DNA: TGTGCCAGCACCCATGGGCTAGCAAGCACAGATACGCAGTATTTT
D gene: -
J gene: TRBJ2-3
V gene: TRBV7-2
clone size: -

CDR3 protein: CASRGELTSGLQETQYF
CDR3 DNA: TGTGCCAGCAGAGGAGAGCTGACTAGCGGGTTGCAAGAGACCCAGTACTTC
D gene: TRBD2
J gene: TRBJ2-5
V gene: TRBV2
clone size: -

CDR3 protein: CASSSRTGASYEQYF
CDR3 DNA: TGTGCCAGCAGTTCCCGGACAGGTGCGTCCTACGAGCAGTACTTC
D gene: TRBD1
J gene: TRBJ2-7
V gene: TRBV28
clone size: -

CDR3 protein: CASSSQGAPAKNIQYF
CDR3 DNA: TGTGCCAGTAGCTCACAGGGGGCGCCAGCCAAAAACATTCAGTACTTC
D gene: TRBD1
J gene: TRBJ2-4
V gene: TRBV19
clone size: -

CDR3 protein: CASSSQGLGEQYF
CDR3 DNA: TGTGCCAGCAGTAGTCAGGGTTTAGGCGAGCAGTACTTC
D gene: -
J gene: TRBJ2-7
V gene: TRBV12-3/TRBV12-4
clone size: once

CDR3 protein: CASSLRRGPPLHF
CDR3 DNA: TGTGCCAGCAGCTTAAGGCGGGGTCCACCCCTCCACTTT
D gene: -
J gene: TRBJ1-6
V gene: TRBV7-3
clone size: -

CDR3 protein: CASSLASGSIDEQYF
CDR3 DNA: TGTGCCAGCAGCTTGGCTAGCGGGAGTATCGACGAGCAGTACTTC
D gene: TRBD2
J gene: TRBJ2-7
V gene: TRBV5-4
clone size: once

CDR3 protein: CASSLEASGIGEQYF
CDR3 DNA: TGTGCCAGCAGCTTGGAGGCTAGCGGGATTGGTGAGCAGTACTTC
D gene: TRBD2
J gene: TRBJ2-7
V gene: TRBV7-2
clone size: -

CDR3 protein: CASSFDRVGNQPQHF
CDR3 DNA: TGTGCCAGTTCTTTTGACAGGGTGGGCAATCAGCCCCAGCATTTT
D gene: TRBD1
J gene: TRBJ1-5
V gene: TRBV6-5
clone size: -

CDR3 protein: CASRPTGGANTEAFF
CDR3 DNA: TGTGCCAGCAGGCCGACAGGGGGCGCGAACACTGAAGCTTTCTTT
D gene: TRBD1
J gene: TRBJ1-1
V gene: TRBV6-5
clone size: -

CDR3 protein: CASSQAFSGANVLTF
CDR3 DNA: TGTGCCAGCAGCCAAGCGTTCTCTGGGGCCAACGTCCTGACTTTC
D gene: -
J gene: TRBJ2-6
V gene: TRBV7-9
clone size: -

CDR3 protein: CASSLRQGVTGELFF
CDR3 DNA: TGTGCCAGCAGCTTAAGACAGGGGGTCACCGGGGAGCTGTTTTTT
D gene: TRBD1
J gene: TRBJ2-2
V gene: TRBV7-9
clone size: -

CDR3 protein: CASSQNTGTGNTIYF
CDR3 DNA: TGCGCCAGCAGCCAGAATACAGGGACTGGAAACACCATATATTTT
D gene: -
J gene: TRBJ1-3
V gene: TRBV4-3
clone size: -

CDR3 protein: CASSVHRDTSYQETQYF
CDR3 DNA: TGTGCCAGTAGTGTCCACCGGGACACCTCGTACCAAGAGACCCAGTACTTC
D gene: -
J gene: TRBJ2-5
V gene: TRBV19
clone size: -

CDR3 protein: CASSATGGPFTYEQYF
CDR3 DNA: TGTGCCAGTAGTGCTACAGGGGGCCCGTTTACCTACGAGCAGTACTTC
D gene: TRBD1
J gene: TRBJ2-7
V gene: TRBV19
clone size: -

CDR3 protein: CASSLYGGQGTDTQYF
CDR3 DNA: TGTGCCAGCAGCTTATATGGAGGGCAGGGCACAGATACGCAGTATTTT
D gene: -
J gene: TRBJ2-3
V gene: TRBV7-3
clone size: -

CDR3 protein: CASRTGHLNTEAFF
CDR3 DNA: TGTGCCAGCCGGACCGGACACTTGAACACTGAAGCTTTCTTT
D gene: -
J gene: TRBJ1-1
V gene: TRBV27
clone size: -